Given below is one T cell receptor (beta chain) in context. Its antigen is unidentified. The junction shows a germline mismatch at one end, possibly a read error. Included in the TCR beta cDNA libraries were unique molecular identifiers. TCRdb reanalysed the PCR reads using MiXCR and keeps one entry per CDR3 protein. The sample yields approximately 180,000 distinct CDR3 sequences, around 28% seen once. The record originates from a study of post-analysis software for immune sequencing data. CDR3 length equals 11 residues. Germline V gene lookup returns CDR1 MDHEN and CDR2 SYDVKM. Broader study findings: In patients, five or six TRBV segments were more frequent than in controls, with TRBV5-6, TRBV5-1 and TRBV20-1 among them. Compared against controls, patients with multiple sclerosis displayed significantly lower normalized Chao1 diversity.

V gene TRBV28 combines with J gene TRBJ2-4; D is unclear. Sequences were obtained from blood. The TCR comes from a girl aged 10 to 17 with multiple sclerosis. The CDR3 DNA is TGTGTCAGCAGTATCGACTGCCAGCAGTACTTC. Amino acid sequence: CVSSIDCQQYF.